The 9 T cell receptor beta chains in this list originate from one sample, sequenced in a study of blood T cells in healthy people across ages. A sample-barcoded 5' primer and a J-beta primer mix were used in a second PCR of roughly 7 to 12 cycles. Each CDR3 protein gets one entry after TCRdb re-called the 5' RACE reads with MiXCR. The sample lists over a million distinct CDR3 sequences; more than 35% were seen once. Specimen: blood. These receptors were obtained from a woman aged 60-70 years in good health.

The CDR3 DNA is TGCAGTGCTAGAGATCCGGGACACCGCAATCAGCCCCAGCATTTT. Translated, it gives CSARDPGHRNQPQHF. The chain recombines TRBV20-1 with TRBJ1-5; D perhaps matches TRBD1 (6 bases). Looked up from germline, CDR1 is DFQATT and CDR2 is SNEGSKA (reference sequence). CDR3 length equals 15 residues. The V end lost 0 bases, the J end lost 2 bases, and 11 bases lay between the germline ends.

This CDR3 reads CASSPRGQTNPYEQYF. The DNA of the CDR3 is TGTGCCAGCAGCCCAAGGGGACAGACGAACCCATACGAGCAGTACTTC. V is TRBV7-9 and J is TRBJ2-4, with TRBD1 matching over 7 bases. Near its end, the DNA agrees better with TRBJ2-7, so the J call may be wrong. The CDR3 is made up of 16 amino acids. CDR1 and CDR2 from the germline V gene are SEHNR and FQNEAQ (reference sequence).

This clonotype was detected a few times. V gene TRBV25-1 combines with J gene TRBJ2-7, with 8 bases that match TRBD2. CDR3 length equals 12 residues. Germline CDR1 is MGHDK and CDR2 is SYGVNS. V was pared by 1 base and J by 10 bases, with 3 bases of the junction left unmatched. The CDR3 sequence is CASSESRGAQYF. For the CDR3, the DNA is TGTGCCAGCAGTGAATCGCGGGGGGCCCAGTACTTC.

Turning to this clonotype: The junction and the germline gene differ at one end; a read error may be behind it. The chain is built from TRBV7-8 and TRBJ1-1; the match to TRBD1 covers 7 bases. This CDR3 contains 15 residues. Per germline, CDR1 SGHVS and CDR2 FQNEAQ. CDR3 protein: CDSSLRTGLNTEAFF. Here the CDR3 DNA reads TGTGACAGCAGCCTAAGGACAGGACTGAACACTGAAGCTTTCTTT.

There are a few counts of this clonotype. V gene TRBV4-2 combines with J gene TRBJ2-7; D is unresolved. V shed 1 base and J shed 4 bases, with 11 bases lying between them. The length of the CDR3 is 14 residues. Germline CDR1 reads LGHNA; CDR2 reads YNFKEQ. The CDR3 sequence: CASSQANPPYEQYF. CDR3 nucleotides: TGTGCCAGCAGCCAAGCCAACCCTCCTTACGAGCAGTACTTC.

This clonotype came up a few times. The gene calls are TRBV6-5 and TRBJ2-3; 8 nucleotides agree with TRBD2. V dropped 3 bases and J dropped 2; count of bases not matched to a gene: 13. This CDR3 is 18 amino acids long. CDR1 and CDR2 (germline): MNHEY, SVGAGI. This chain's CDR3 is CASSYRAAGGPATDTQYF. As DNA, the CDR3 is TGTGCCAGCAGTTATCGCGCGGCGGGAGGACCGGCCACAGATACGCAGTATTTT.

This chain connects TRBV28 to TRBJ2-3; 9 bases line up with TRBD1. The V gene end was trimmed by 4 bases and the J gene end by 2 bases; junction bases not matched to a gene: 7. Germline V gene lookup returns CDR1 MDHEN and CDR2 SYDVKM. The CDR3 runs to 16 residues. CDR3 nucleotides: TGTGCCAGCAGTTCGAGTGGACAGGGGCCCACAGATACGCAGTATTTT. This gives the protein CASSSSGQGPTDTQYF.

The chain couples TRBV15 to TRBJ2-3; the D is unclear. The CDR3 contains 12 residues. Between the trimmed V and J ends, which lost 2 bases and 6 bases, there was a span of 6 bases. The germline V gene has CDR1 LNHNV and CDR2 YYDKDF (reference sequence). The CDR3 nucleotides are TGTGCCACCAGCAGAATTATGGATACGCAGTATTTT. Translating it yields CATSRIMDTQYF.

This sequence joins TRBV6-6 and TRBJ2-3; the D call may be TRBD1 or TRBD2 (5 bases each). The CDR3 is 14 residues long. Germline values: CDR1 MNHNY, CDR2 SVGAGI (reference sequence). V shed 6 bases and J shed 3 bases, with 13 bases lying between them. The CDR3 sequence: CASRGPVRTDTQYF. The CDR3 DNA is TGTGCCAGCAGGGGACCGGTTAGGACAGATACGCAGTATTTT.